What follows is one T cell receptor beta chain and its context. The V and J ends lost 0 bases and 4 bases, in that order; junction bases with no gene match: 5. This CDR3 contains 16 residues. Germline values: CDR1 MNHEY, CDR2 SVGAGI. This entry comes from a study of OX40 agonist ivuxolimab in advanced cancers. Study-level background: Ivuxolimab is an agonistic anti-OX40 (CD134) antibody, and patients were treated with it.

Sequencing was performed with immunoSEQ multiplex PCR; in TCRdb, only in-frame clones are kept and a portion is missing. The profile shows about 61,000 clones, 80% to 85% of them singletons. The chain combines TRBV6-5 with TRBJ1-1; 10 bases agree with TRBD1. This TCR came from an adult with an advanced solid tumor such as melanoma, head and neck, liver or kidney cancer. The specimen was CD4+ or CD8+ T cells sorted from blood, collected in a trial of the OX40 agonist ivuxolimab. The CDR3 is CASSYSTGGGGTEAFF. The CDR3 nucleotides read TGTGCCAGCAGTTACTCGACAGGGGGCGGGGGCACTGAAGCTTTCTTT.